This is a list of T cell receptor beta chains from one sample in a study of cytomegalovirus exposure and HLA in healthy donors. The data were produced by immunoSEQ multiplex PCR, yet TCRdb's version contains in-frame clones alone and is incomplete. The table includes tens of thousands of clones, roughly 94% detected once. The source material was PBMCs. The receptor source for this set is a woman younger than 35 in good health and CMV-seronegative. Each CDR3 is given with its conserved first and last residue. The D gene is left open where the match is weak. Not all rows give a size; the values are once, few, many and, for expanded clones, a class.

j_call v_call clone_size d_call cdr3_aa cdr3_nt
TRBJ1-4 TRBV27 . TRBD1 CASSLSGTGGWKLFF TGTGCCAGCAGTCTCTCCGGGACAGGGGGCTGGAAACTGTTTTTT
TRBJ2-3 TRBV11-2 once TRBD1 CASSPDRGGTDTQYF TGTGCCAGCAGTCCAGACAGGGGGGGCACAGATACGCAGTATTTT
TRBJ2-1 TRBV15 once TRBD2 CATSKAGTQFF TGTGCCACCAGCAAAGCGGGAACGCAGTTCTTC
TRBJ2-7 TRBV27 . . CASSVPGTASYEQYF TGTGCCAGCAGTGTTCCGGGGACTGCGAGTTACGAGCAGTACTTC
TRBJ2-7 TRBV6-5 . . CASRWDSLSSYEQYF TGTGCCAGCAGATGGGACTCCCTGAGCTCCTACGAGCAGTACTTC
TRBJ1-2 TRBV5-4 . TRBD1 CASSQDRDYGYTF TGTGCCAGCAGCCAGGACAGGGATTATGGCTACACCTTC
TRBJ1-5 TRBV30 . . CAWSVTTTGQPQHF TGTGCCTGGAGTGTAACCACCACCGGTCAGCCCCAGCATTTT
TRBJ1-1 TRBV7-2 . . CASSRRGALNTEAFF TGTGCCAGCAGCCGACGGGGGGCCCTGAACACTGAAGCTTTCTTT
TRBJ2-1 TRBV7-9 . TRBD1 CASSDRDSGTNEQFF TGTGCCAGCAGTGACCGGGACAGTGGAACCAATGAGCAGTTCTTC
TRBJ1-3 TRBV5-1 once . CASSPDSANTIYF TGCGCCAGCAGCCCGGACAGCGCAAACACCATATATTTT
TRBJ2-2 TRBV27 . TRBD1 CASSFGQGNTGELFF TGTGCCAGCAGTTTCGGACAGGGGAACACCGGGGAGCTGTTTTTT
TRBJ2-2 TRBV27 . TRBD1 CASSFLSGGNVGTGELFF TGTGCCAGCAGTTTTTTGTCAGGGGGCAACGTAGGCACCGGGGAGCTGTTTTTT
TRBJ2-7 TRBV10-1 . TRBD2 CASSEYLGGSSYEQYF TGCGCCAGCAGTGAGTATTTGGGAGGGAGCTCCTACGAGCAGTACTTC
TRBJ2-2 TRBV9 . . CASSVVEQYTGELFF TGTGCCAGCAGCGTAGTCGAACAGTACACCGGGGAGCTGTTTTTT
TRBJ2-7 TRBV7-2 . TRBD2 CASSQTGLVSYEQYF TGTGCCAGCAGTCAGACGGGACTAGTTAGCTACGAGCAGTACTTC
TRBJ1-2 TRBV4-3 . . CASSHTGYGYTF TGCGCCAGCAGCCATACGGGTTATGGCTACACCTTC
TRBJ1-1 TRBV30 . . CAWSVRGGTEAFF TGTGCCTGGAGTGTACGAGGGGGCACTGAAGCTTTCTTT
TRBJ1-4 TRBV9 . TRBD1 CASSFTGATNEKLFF TGTGCCAGCAGTTTTACAGGGGCAACTAATGAAAAACTGTTTTTT
TRBJ1-2 TRBV10-3 . . CAISDNRQEGYTF TGTGCCATCAGTGACAACCGACAGGAGGGCTACACCTTC
TRBJ2-7 TRBV11-3 . . CASSLSGGEQYF TGTGCCAGCAGCTTAAGTGGAGGCGAGCAGTACTTC